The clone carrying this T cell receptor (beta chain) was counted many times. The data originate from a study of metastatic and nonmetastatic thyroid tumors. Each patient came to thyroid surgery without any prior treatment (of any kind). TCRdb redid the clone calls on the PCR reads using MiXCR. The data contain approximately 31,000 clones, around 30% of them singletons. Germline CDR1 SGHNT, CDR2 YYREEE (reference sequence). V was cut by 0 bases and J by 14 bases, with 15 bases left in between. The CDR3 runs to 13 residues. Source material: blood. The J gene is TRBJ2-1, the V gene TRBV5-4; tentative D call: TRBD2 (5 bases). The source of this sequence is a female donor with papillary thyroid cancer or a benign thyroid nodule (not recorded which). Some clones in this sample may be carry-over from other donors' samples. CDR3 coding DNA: TGTGCCAGCAGCTTGGATGGGCTCGTAGCGAAGTTCTTC. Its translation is CASSLDGLVAKFF.